This TCR beta chain appears in the sequencing data of a study of cytomegalovirus exposure and HLA in healthy donors. The primer mix had 60 Vbeta and 13 Jbeta primers. Sequencing was performed with immunoSEQ multiplex PCR; in TCRdb, only in-frame clones are kept and a portion is missing. The sample table includes 65,000 to 95,000 clones. This receptor was taken from a female donor in good health and CMV-seropositive. The sequenced sample was PBMCs.

CDR3: CASSPPDRGYTEAFF. CDR3 in DNA: TGTGCCAGCTCACCACCAGACAGGGGGTACACTGAAGCTTTCTTT. The chain uses TRBV18 and TRBJ1-1; 9 bases line up with TRBD1. Germline assignment: CDR1 KGHSH and CDR2 LQKENI. J was trimmed by 3 bases and V by 0 bases; bases with no gene match: 2. The CDR3 is 15 residues long.